The rows below give T cell receptor beta chains drawn from one sample of a study of PD-L1 blockade in urothelial cancer. Produced via immunoSEQ multiplex PCR; TCRdb's table is partial and in-frame only. The sample shows tens of thousands of clones, approximately 83% of them seen only once. The sample consisted of PBMCs, taken around atezolizumab (anti-PD-L1) treatment. These TCRs come from a man between 60 and 75 years old with urothelial cancer. Both conserved end residues are trimmed from each CDR3. The D gene is left open where the match is weak. A row's size may be missing; if present it is once, few, many or a size class.

TRBV9	TRBJ2-3	NA	NA	ASSVVPLDRTDTQY
TRBV28	TRBJ2-1	once	TRBD2	ASNLGGTNEQF
TRBV9	TRBJ1-2	NA	NA	ASSPLLTAYGYT
TRBV6-5	TRBJ2-1	NA	NA	ASSYAYYNEQF
TRBV11-3	TRBJ2-3	many	TRBD1	ASSLPGTASTDTQY
TRBV2	TRBJ1-5	once	TRBD1	ASTMGTGNQPQH
TRBV5-1	TRBJ2-7	NA	TRBD1	ASSLQPGQAYEQY
TRBV7-8	TRBJ2-3	NA	TRBD1	ASSLDGTGLPDTQY
TRBV7-8	TRBJ2-1	NA	NA	ASSFLREQF
TRBV7-2	TRBJ2-1	NA	TRBD1	ASSLERQGWHEQF
TRBV30	TRBJ2-1	NA	NA	AWSVIHEQF
TRBV19	TRBJ1-5	few	TRBD1	ASTPDRGNQPQH
TRBV7-6	TRBJ2-2	NA	TRBD2	ASTVRSSGGITGELF
TRBV5-1	TRBJ2-7	NA	TRBD1	ASRPGTGFYEQY
TRBV29-1	TRBJ2-5	NA	NA	SVAGNEETQY
TRBV6-1	TRBJ1-1	NA	NA	ASRVITDTEAF
TRBV30	TRBJ2-1	NA	TRBD2	AWSDLAGVSYEQF
TRBV18	TRBJ2-7	few	NA	ASSPTRPYEQY
TRBV7-2	TRBJ2-7	once	TRBD2	ASSPDSGSSYEQY
TRBV13	TRBJ2-1	NA	TRBD1	ASSPRTGVRYNEQF
TRBV18	TRBJ2-7	NA	NA	ASSPPLVMYEQY
TRBV11-3	TRBJ2-7	NA	TRBD1	ASSRQQGNPYEQY
TRBV28	TRBJ2-3	NA	NA	ASSTATLGTDTQY
TRBV5-5	TRBJ2-7	NA	TRBD2	ASSLWTSVYEQY
TRBV14	TRBJ2-4	NA	NA	ASSQGHRDMTY
TRBV20-1	TRBJ2-1	few	NA	SAGRNEQF
TRBV30	TRBJ2-1	few	TRBD2	AWTLSGLAGVSEQF
TRBV11-3	TRBJ2-3	NA	TRBD2	ASSSGLAVTDTQY
TRBV7-3	TRBJ1-6	NA	NA	ASSLSGANSPLH
TRBV13	TRBJ1-1	once	NA	ASSLFRETEAF
TRBV30	TRBJ1-4	NA	NA	AWSPGLKLF
TRBV2	TRBJ2-7	NA	TRBD1	ASTPGTGFVYEQY
TRBV6-5	TRBJ2-7	NA	TRBD1	ASSSGTGIYEQY
TRBV15	TRBJ2-5	NA	NA	ATSRSSLPEY
TRBV15	TRBJ1-1	NA	NA	ATSRDWGGAEAF
TRBV12-5	TRBJ2-1	NA	NA	ASAIYDNEQF
TRBV5-1	TRBJ2-1	NA	TRBD1	ASTPRATGSYNEQF
TRBV30	TRBJ1-1	NA	NA	AWSVPSVNTEAF
TRBV11-3	TRBJ2-7	NA	NA	ASSQLRSINEQY
TRBV6-5	TRBJ1-1	NA	NA	ASRSTGMTEAF
TRBV4-1	TRBJ2-5	once	TRBD2	ASSQDSTSGRAVRETQY
TRBV19	TRBJ2-3	NA	NA	ASSIGVGLSTDTQY
TRBV9	TRBJ1-1	NA	NA	ASSVEQTTEAF
TRBV5-1	TRBJ2-2	NA	TRBD2	ASSILAGVNTGELF
TRBV5-6	TRBJ1-2	once	TRBD1	ASSDRGRTGYGYT
TRBV7-2	TRBJ1-2	NA	TRBD1	ASSLRTGGENGYT
TRBV6-1	TRBJ2-3	NA	TRBD2	ASSAGGAGADTQY
TRBV28	TRBJ2-7	NA	TRBD2	ASSELAETYEQY
TRBV4-1	TRBJ2-1	NA	TRBD1	ASSQVAGQEF
TRBV6-5	TRBJ2-1	NA	NA	ASSKTSDHNEQF
TRBV30	TRBJ2-2	once	TRBD1	ASRGRGNTGELF
TRBV5-1	TRBJ2-5	NA	TRBD2	ASSASVAGALGTQY
TRBV29-1	TRBJ2-3	NA	TRBD2	SAGLAPDTQY
TRBV7-9	TRBJ1-2	few	NA	ASSSTGSYGYT
TRBV2	TRBJ2-3	once	NA	ASSVVGPTTVD
TRBV9	TRBJ1-6	NA	TRBD1	ASSARTGENSPLH
TRBV27	TRBJ1-2	NA	NA	ASSLNMNYGYT